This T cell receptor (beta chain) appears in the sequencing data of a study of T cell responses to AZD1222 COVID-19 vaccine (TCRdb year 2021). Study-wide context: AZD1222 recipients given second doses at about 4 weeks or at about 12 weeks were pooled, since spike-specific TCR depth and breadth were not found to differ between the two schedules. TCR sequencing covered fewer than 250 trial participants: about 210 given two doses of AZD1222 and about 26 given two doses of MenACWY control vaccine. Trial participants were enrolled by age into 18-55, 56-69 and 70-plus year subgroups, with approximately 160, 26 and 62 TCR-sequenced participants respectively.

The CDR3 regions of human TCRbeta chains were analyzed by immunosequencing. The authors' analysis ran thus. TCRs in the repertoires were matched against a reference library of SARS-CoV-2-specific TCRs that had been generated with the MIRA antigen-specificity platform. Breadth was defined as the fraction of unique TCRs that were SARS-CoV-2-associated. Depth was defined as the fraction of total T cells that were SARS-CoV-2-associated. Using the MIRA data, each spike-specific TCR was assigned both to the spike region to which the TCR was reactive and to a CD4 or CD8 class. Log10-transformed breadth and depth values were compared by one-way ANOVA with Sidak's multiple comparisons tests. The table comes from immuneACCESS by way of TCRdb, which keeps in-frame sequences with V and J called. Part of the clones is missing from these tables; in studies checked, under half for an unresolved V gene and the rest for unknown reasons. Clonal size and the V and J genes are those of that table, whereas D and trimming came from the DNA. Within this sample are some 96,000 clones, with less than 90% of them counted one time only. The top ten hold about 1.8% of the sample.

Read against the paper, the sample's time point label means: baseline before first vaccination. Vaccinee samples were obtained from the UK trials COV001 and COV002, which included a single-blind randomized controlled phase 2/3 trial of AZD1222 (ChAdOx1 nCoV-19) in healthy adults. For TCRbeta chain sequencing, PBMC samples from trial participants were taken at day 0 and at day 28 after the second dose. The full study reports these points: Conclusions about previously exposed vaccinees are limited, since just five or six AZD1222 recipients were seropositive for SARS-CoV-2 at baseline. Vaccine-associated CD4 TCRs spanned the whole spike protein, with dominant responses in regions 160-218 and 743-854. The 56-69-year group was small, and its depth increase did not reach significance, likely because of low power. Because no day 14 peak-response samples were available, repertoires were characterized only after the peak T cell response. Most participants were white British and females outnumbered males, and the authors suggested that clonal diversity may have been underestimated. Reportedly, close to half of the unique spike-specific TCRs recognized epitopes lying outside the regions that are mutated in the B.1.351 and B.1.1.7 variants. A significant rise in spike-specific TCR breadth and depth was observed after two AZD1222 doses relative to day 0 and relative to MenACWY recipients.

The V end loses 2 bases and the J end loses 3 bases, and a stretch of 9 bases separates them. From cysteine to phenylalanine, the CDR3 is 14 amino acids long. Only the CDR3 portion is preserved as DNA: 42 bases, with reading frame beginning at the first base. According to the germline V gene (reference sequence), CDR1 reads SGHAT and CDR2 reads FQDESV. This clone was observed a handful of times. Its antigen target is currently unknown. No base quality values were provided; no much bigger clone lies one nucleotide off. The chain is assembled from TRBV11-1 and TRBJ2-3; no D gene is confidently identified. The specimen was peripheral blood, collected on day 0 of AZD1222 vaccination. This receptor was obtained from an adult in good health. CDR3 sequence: CASSLLGPTDTQYF. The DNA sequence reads TGTGCCAGCAGCTTATTGGGTCCGACAGATACGCAGTATTTT.